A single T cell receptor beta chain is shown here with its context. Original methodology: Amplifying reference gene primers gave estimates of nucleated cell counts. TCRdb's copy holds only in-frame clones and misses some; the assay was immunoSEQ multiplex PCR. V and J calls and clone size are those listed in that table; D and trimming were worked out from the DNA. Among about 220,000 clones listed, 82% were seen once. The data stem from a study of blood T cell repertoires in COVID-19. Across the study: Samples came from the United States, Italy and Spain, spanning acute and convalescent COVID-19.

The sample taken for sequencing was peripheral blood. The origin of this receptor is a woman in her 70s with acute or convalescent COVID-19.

The CDR3 sequence: CASSLGTGNYGYTF. As DNA, the CDR3 is TGTGCCAGTAGTCTGGGGACAGGGAACTATGGCTACACCTTC. This chain connects TRBV19 to TRBJ1-2, with TRBD1 matching over 9 bases. CDR1 is LNHDA and CDR2 is SQIVND in the germline V gene (reference sequence). V was pared by 5 bases and J by 2 bases, with 3 bases of the junction left unmatched. The CDR3 runs 14 residues.